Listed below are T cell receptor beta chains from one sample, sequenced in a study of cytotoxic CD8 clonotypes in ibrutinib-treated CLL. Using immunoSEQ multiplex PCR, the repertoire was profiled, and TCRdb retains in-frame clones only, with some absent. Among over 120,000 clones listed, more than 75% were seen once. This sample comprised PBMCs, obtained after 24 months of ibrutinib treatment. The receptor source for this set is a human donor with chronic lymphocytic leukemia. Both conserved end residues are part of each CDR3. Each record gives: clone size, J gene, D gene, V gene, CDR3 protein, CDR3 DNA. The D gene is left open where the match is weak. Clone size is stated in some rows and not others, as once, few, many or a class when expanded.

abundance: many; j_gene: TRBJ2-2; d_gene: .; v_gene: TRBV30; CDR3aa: CAWSVLRTGRAGELFF; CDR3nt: TGTGCCTGGAGTGTACTTAGAACAGGGAGGGCCGGGGAGCTGTTTTTT
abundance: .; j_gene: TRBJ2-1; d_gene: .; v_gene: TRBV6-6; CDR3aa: CASTELRGEQFF; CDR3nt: TGTGCCAGCACCGAACTTAGGGGTGAGCAGTTCTTC
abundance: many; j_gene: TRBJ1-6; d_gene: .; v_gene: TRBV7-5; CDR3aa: CARSLYHTQGAPLHF; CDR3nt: TGTGCCAGAAGCCTCTACCACACACAGGGGGCACCCCTCCACTTT
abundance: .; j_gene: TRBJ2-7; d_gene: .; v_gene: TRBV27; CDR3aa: CASSLMGAYEQYF; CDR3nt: TGTGCCAGCAGTTTAATGGGCGCGTACGAGCAGTACTTC
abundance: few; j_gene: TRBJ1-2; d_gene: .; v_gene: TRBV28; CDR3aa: CASRWGTDYGYTF; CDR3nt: TGTGCCAGCAGGTGGGGGACGGACTATGGCTACACCTTC
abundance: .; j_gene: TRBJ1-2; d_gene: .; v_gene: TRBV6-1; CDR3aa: CASSEASLGYGYTF; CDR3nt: TGTGCCAGCAGTGAAGCTTCCCTAGGGTATGGCTACACCTTC
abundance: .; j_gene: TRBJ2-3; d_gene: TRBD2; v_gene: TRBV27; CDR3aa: CASSLSVVRVAGGLDTQYF; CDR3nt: TGTGCCAGCAGTTTATCGGTGGTCCGGGTAGCGGGAGGCCTCGATACGCAGTATTTT
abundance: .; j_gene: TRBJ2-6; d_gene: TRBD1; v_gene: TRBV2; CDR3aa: CASSGALWGPGTGTGANVLTF; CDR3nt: TGTGCCAGCAGTGGGGCCCTATGGGGACCCGGGACAGGGACCGGGGCCAACGTCCTGACTTTC
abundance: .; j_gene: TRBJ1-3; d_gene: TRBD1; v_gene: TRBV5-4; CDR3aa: CASSQGEGTIYF; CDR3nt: TGTGCCAGCAGCCAGGGGGAGGGGACCATATATTTT
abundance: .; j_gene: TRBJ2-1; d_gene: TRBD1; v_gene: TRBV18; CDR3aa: CASSPGTGGLAGYNEQFF; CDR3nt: TGTGCCAGCTCACCAGGGACAGGGGGCCTGGCCGGCTACAATGAGCAGTTCTTC
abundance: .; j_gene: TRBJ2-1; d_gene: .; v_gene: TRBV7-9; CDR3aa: CASSPLGGGQFF; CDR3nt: TGTGCCAGCAGCCCCCTAGGGGGGGGGCAGTTCTTC
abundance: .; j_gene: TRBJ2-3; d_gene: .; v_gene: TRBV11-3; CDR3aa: CASSLEAPTQAATDTQYF; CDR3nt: TGTGCCAGCAGCTTAGAGGCTCCCACCCAGGCCGCCACAGATACGCAGTATTTT
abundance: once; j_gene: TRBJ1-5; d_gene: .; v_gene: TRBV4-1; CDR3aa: CASSPGGPRTQHF; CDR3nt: TGCGCCAGCAGCCCCGGGGGACCACGGACCCAGCATTTT
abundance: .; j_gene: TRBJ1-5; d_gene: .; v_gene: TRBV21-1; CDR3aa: CASSTSTRSNQPQHF; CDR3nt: TGTGCCAGCAGCACCTCGACGAGGAGCAATCAGCCCCAGCATTTT
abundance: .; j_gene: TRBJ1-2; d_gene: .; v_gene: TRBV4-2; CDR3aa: CASSQEHPVLYGYTF; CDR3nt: TGTGCCAGCAGCCAAGAACACCCCGTCTTGTATGGCTACACCTTC
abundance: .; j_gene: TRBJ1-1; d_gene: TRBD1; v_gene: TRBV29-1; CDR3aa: CSVAQQGGTEAFF; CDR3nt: TGCAGCGTTGCCCAACAGGGGGGCACTGAAGCTTTCTTT
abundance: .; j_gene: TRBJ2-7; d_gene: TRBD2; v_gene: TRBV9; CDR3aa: CASSVGGGAIYEQYF; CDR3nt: TGTGCCAGCAGCGTGGGCGGGGGGGCCATCTACGAGCAGTACTTC
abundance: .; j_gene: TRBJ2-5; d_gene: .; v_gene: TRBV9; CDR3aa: CASSVAWGPGAETQYF; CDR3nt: TGTGCCAGCAGCGTAGCTTGGGGCCCAGGGGCAGAGACCCAGTACTTC
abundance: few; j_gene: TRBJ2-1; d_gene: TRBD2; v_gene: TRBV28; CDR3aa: CASSGTGVIITLAGGDNEQFF; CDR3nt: TGTGCCAGCAGTGGGACAGGGGTCATCATAACCCTAGCGGGGGGGGACAATGAGCAGTTCTTC
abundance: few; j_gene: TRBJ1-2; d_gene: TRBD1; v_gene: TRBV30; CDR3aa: CAWDRDRVSYGYTF; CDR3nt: TGTGCCTGGGACCGGGACAGGGTTTCGTATGGCTACACCTTC
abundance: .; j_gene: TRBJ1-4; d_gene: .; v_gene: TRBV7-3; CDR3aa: CASSLATGPNEKLFF; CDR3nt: TGTGCCAGCAGCTTAGCAACAGGTCCTAATGAAAAACTGTTTTTT
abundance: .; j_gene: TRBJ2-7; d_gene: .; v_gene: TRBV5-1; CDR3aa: CASSSRGVYEQYF; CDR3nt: TGCGCCAGCAGCAGCAGGGGGGTCTACGAGCAGTACTTC
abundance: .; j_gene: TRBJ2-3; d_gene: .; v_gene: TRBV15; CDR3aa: CATSRDWGDTQYF; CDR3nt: TGTGCCACCAGCAGAGATTGGGGGGATACGCAGTATTTT
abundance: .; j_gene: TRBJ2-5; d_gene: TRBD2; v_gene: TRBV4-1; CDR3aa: CASSQDPGTSAQETQYF; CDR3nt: TGCGCCAGCAGCCAAGATCCGGGAACTAGCGCCCAAGAGACCCAGTACTTC
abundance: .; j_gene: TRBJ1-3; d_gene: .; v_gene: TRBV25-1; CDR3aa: CASSEGVSSGNTIYF; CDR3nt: TGTGCCAGCAGTGAGGGGGTTAGCTCTGGAAACACCATATATTTT
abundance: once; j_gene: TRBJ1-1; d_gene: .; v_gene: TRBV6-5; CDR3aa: CASSYGVANTEAFF; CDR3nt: TGTGCCAGCAGTTACGGGGTGGCGAACACTGAAGCTTTCTTT
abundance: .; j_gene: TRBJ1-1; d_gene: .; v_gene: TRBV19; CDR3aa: CASRGDLGLTEAFF; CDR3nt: TGTGCCAGTAGGGGGGATCTAGGACTTACTGAAGCTTTCTTT
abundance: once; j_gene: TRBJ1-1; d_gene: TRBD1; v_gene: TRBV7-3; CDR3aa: CASSLTARGLGEAFF; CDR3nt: TGTGCCAGCAGCTTAACGGCCAGGGGGCTTGGTGAAGCTTTCTTT